These 7 T cell receptor beta chains were all obtained from the same sample, sequenced in a study of regulatory T cells in long-lasting Graves disease. Time point in this sample: persistent/refractory GD, antithyroid drugs over 5 years with positive TRAb. From PBMCs, RNA was extracted and then used to make the TCR library. Arm-PCR of CDR3 regions with iRepertoire HTBI primers generated TCR beta libraries. TCRdb processed the multiplex PCR reads anew with MiXCR; each CDR3 protein has one entry. This repertoire shows 650,000 to 700,000 distinct CDR3 sequences, around 30% found once; its top ten account for about two fifths. The sequencing used peripheral blood mononuclear cells (PBMCs), collected when the disease was refractory, from a patient treated with antithyroid drugs. Source of these receptors: a female donor with Graves disease.

This clonotype was found many times. The chain uses TRBV12-3 or TRBV12-4 and TRBJ1-5; TRBD1 matches at 9 bases. Losses at the gene ends were 3 bases for V and 6 bases for J; bases not matched to a gene: 3. The CDR3 is 14 residues long. The CDR3 coding sequence is TGTGCCAGCAGTTTGGGGACAGGGTCTCAGCCCCAGCATTTT. It specifies CASSLGTGSQPQHF.

The chain's CDR3 is CSAGHTQETQYF. DNA of the CDR3: TGCAGTGCCGGGCATACCCAAGAGACCCAGTACTTC. The chain joins TRBV20-1 to TRBJ2-5, with D unclear. Trimming left V 6 bases short and J 1 base short, with 9 bases between. Germline V lookup: CDR1 DFQATT, CDR2 SNEGSKA (reference sequence). The CDR3 extends over 12 amino acids.

The V call is TRBV20-1, the J call TRBJ2-1, with D tentatively TRBD2 (6 bases). Germline V lookup: CDR1 DFQATT, CDR2 SNEGSKA (reference sequence). The CDR3 consists of 16 residues. The V end was cut by 3 bases, the J end by 1 base, with 16 bases between. The CDR3 coding sequence is TGCAGTGCTAGGTCGCTAGCCCTAGCGTCCTACAATGAGCAGTTCTTC. It codes for CSARSLALASYNEQFF.

V gene TRBV10-1 combines with J gene TRBJ2-1; D is possibly TRBD2 (5 bases). Trimming took off 2 bases at V and 8 bases at J, with 16 bases between the two ends. The CDR3 extends over 15 amino acids. The germline V gene has CDR1 WNHNN and CDR2 SYGVQD (reference sequence). This CDR3 is CASSERSPWRDEQFF. For the CDR3, the DNA is TGCGCCAGCAGTGAGAGATCCCCCTGGCGGGATGAGCAGTTCTTC.

This clonotype was recorded a few times. In DNA form, the CDR3 reads TGTGCCAGCAGCTTTGGACAAATTGGCTACACCTTC. Its protein product is CASSFGQIGYTF. V is TRBV5-6 and J is TRBJ1-2; D possibly corresponds to TRBD1 (5 bases). The CDR3 is 12 residues long. With 2 bases removed from V and 7 bases from J, the gap between germline ends came to 9 bases. Germline CDR1 SGHDT, CDR2 YYEEEE.

This clonotype showed up many times. This rearrangement joins TRBV7-6 to TRBJ1-1; D might be TRBD1 (5 bases). Germline lookup yields CDR1 SGHVS and CDR2 FNYEAQ. Trimming shortened V by 5 bases and J by 1 base, and 14 bases separated the two germline ends. The CDR3 extends over 15 amino acids. The CDR3 loop reads CASSLGGGTNTEAFF. CDR3 nucleotide sequence: TGTGCCAGCAGCCTGGGGGGGGGGACGAACACTGAAGCTTTCTTT.

The CDR3 is CASSNRDGPYQPQHF. The CDR3 DNA follows: TGTGCCAGCAGCAACAGGGACGGCCCATATCAGCCCCAGCATTTT. This chain joins TRBV7-9 and TRBJ1-5, with D tentatively TRBD1 (6 bases). CDR1 is SEHNR and CDR2 is FQNEAQ in the germline V gene (reference sequence). The CDR3 is 15 residues long. V was trimmed by 5 bases and J by 5 bases, leaving 16 bases between them.